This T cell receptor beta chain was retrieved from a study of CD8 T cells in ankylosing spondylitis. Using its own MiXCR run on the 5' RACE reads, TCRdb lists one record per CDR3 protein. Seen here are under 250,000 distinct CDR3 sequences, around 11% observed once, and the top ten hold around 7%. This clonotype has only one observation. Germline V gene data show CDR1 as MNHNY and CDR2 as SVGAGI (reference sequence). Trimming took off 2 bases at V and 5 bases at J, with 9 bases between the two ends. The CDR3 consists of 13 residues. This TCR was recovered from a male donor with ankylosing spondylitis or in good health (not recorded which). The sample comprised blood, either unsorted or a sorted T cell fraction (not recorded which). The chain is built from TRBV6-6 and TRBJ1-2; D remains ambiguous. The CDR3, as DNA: TGTGCCAGCAGTTACGGTGATCATTATGGCTACACCTTC. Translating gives CASSYGDHYGYTF.